Below, 9 T cell receptor beta chains from the same sample are listed, as sequenced in a study of T-cell memory formation after mild COVID-19. TCRdb re-called the 5' RACE reads through MiXCR, storing one row per CDR3 protein. Here the sample spans under 250,000 distinct CDR3 sequences, 8% to 10% being singletons. Sequenced input: PBMCs or a T cell subset sorted from them (not recorded which). The receptors were gathered from a man between 18 and 35 years old who had mild COVID-19 (a few samples of this study predate the infection). Cell type and time point are not known.

This clonotype has a count of ten or more. This chain links TRBV24-1 with TRBJ2-5; weak D call: TRBD1 (7 bases). The CDR3 has 14 amino acids. The V end was cut by 5 bases, the J end by 2 bases, with 11 bases between. The germline V gene encodes CDR1 KGHDR and CDR2 SFDVKD. This CDR3 is CATSVQGGQETQYF. Here the CDR3 DNA reads TGTGCCACCAGTGTCCAGGGGGGACAAGAGACCCAGTACTTC.

In this sample, this clonotype turned up a few times. The chain is built from TRBV6-7 and TRBJ2-4; D is uncertain. TRBV6-7 falls under the ORF class, with uncertain function. CDR3 length equals 18 residues. V was cut by 2 bases and J by 0 bases, with 17 bases left in between. Here the CDR3 reads CASSYHLMAGLAKNIQYF. Here the CDR3 DNA reads TGTGCCAGCAGTTACCACCTTATGGCAGGTCTAGCCAAAAACATTCAGTACTTC.

This clonotype was recorded a few times. The J gene is TRBJ2-5, the V gene TRBV6-1; D may be TRBD1 (6 bases). V gave up 7 bases and J gave up 5 bases, with 14 bases separating them. The CDR3 sequence is 13 residues long. The germline V gene has CDR1 MNHNS and CDR2 SASEGT. The CDR3 loop is CASIAQGRETQYF. The CDR3 DNA reads as TGTGCCAGCATAGCACAGGGCCGGGAGACCCAGTACTTC.

This chain joins TRBV7-9 and TRBJ2-2; the D gene is possibly TRBD2 (5 bases). Germline CDR1 is SEHNR and CDR2 is FQNEAQ (reference sequence). This CDR3 has 15 amino acids. V gave up 4 bases and J gave up 6 bases, with 15 bases separating them. The CDR3: CASSSLALVAGELFF. Written as DNA, the CDR3 is TGTGCCAGCAGCTCGCTAGCCCTAGTTGCCGGGGAGCTGTTTTTT.

This clonotype was picked up a small number of times. The chain links TRBV20-1 to TRBJ1-1, with 7 bases identical to TRBD1. The germline CDR1 and CDR2 sequences are DFQATT and SNEGSKA (reference sequence). CDR3 length: 14 amino acids. Trimming cost V 6 bases and J 1 base; bases outside gene matches: 8. The CDR3, as DNA: TGCAGTGCCTTTCCGGGACAGTCGAACACTGAAGCTTTCTTT. Its protein is CSAFPGQSNTEAFF.

The chain has TRBV2 and TRBJ2-1; D unresolved. V lost 3 bases, J lost 8 bases, and 11 bases lay in between. This CDR3 contains 13 residues. CDR1 is SNHLY and CDR2 is FYNNEI in the germline V gene. The CDR3 sequence is CASSETIPYEQFF. The CDR3 DNA reads as TGTGCCAGCAGTGAGACAATTCCCTATGAGCAGTTCTTC. The full variable domain, its missing parts supplied by reference TRBV2 and TRBJ2-1, is EPEVTQTPSHQVTQMGQEVILRCVPISNHLYFYWYRQILGQKVEFLVSFYNNEISEKSEIFDDQFSVERPDGSNFTLKIRSTKLEDSAMYFCASSETIPYEQFFGPGTRLTVL.

The V call is TRBV6-1, the J call TRBJ2-5; no reliable D call. V was pared by 3 bases and J by 0 bases, with 14 bases between. Germline V gene sequence: CDR1 MNHNS, CDR2 SASEGT. The CDR3 is made up of 16 amino acids. Here the CDR3 reads CASSEAVQSYQETQYF. The CDR3 DNA follows: TGTGCCAGCAGTGAGGCGGTGCAGTCCTACCAAGAGACCCAGTACTTC.

J is TRBJ2-5 and V is TRBV7-9; 8 bases are a match to TRBD1. The V gene's germline CDR1 is SEHNR and CDR2 FQNEAQ (reference sequence). CDR3 length: 17 residues. Trimming took 5 bases from V and 4 from J; bases not matched to a gene: 15. CDR3 in amino acids: CASSVDRVESFRETQYF. DNA for the CDR3: TGTGCCAGCAGCGTGGACAGGGTGGAGTCCTTCCGAGAGACCCAGTACTTC.

The genes are TRBV12-3 or TRBV12-4 and TRBJ1-2; the D is unclear. The CDR3 contains 16 residues. Deletions cut 3 bases from V and 4 bases from J, with 18 bases between. The DNA of the CDR3 is TGTGCCAGCAGTTTCTTAAGGGTCCCCATTGGCTATGGCTACACCTTC. As protein: CASSFLRVPIGYGYTF.